A selection of T cell receptor beta chains follows, all from one sample in a study of vaccination and CD4 T cells after COVID-19. Their antigens remain unidentified. MiXCR, applied by TCRdb to the PCR reads, yields one record per CDR3 protein. The table lists 15,000 to 20,000 distinct CDR3 sequences, around 50% of them singletons. This sample comprised CD4+ T cells from blood, cultured in vitro, obtained about 7 months after SARS-CoV-2 vaccination. These receptors came from a human donor who had recovered from COVID-19. Both conserved end residues are part of each CDR3. Each record gives: CDR3 protein, CDR3 DNA, J gene, D gene, clone size, V gene. A D gene is named only where the DNA matches it firmly. Clone size appears in some rows only: once, few, many, or a class for an expanded clone.

cdr3_aa: CASSSVGLAGGAGNEQFF; cdr3_nt: TGCGCCAGCAGCTCGGTGGGACTAGCGGGTGGGGCTGGGAATGAGCAGTTCTTC; j_call: TRBJ2-1; d_call: TRBD2; clone_size: NA; v_call: TRBV5-1
cdr3_aa: CASSLGGGTEAFF; cdr3_nt: TGTGCCAGCAGCTTGGGAGGGGGCACTGAAGCTTTCTTT; j_call: TRBJ1-1; d_call: NA; clone_size: few; v_call: TRBV5-4
cdr3_aa: CSARGRWGTGYTF; cdr3_nt: TGCAGTGCTAGAGGACGATGGGGGACTGGCTACACCTTC; j_call: TRBJ1-2; d_call: NA; clone_size: once; v_call: TRBV20-1
cdr3_aa: CASSYSAGRTEAFF; cdr3_nt: TGTGCCAGCAGTTACTCTGCAGGGCGAACTGAAGCTTTCTTT; j_call: TRBJ1-1; d_call: NA; clone_size: NA; v_call: TRBV6-5
cdr3_aa: CSARPGQGFYEQYF; cdr3_nt: TGCAGTGCTAGGCCGGGACAGGGGTTTTACGAGCAGTACTTC; j_call: TRBJ2-7; d_call: TRBD1; clone_size: few; v_call: TRBV20-1
cdr3_aa: CASSILRGTEAFF; cdr3_nt: TGTGCCAGTAGTATTCTCCGGGGAACTGAAGCTTTCTTT; j_call: TRBJ1-1; d_call: NA; clone_size: once; v_call: TRBV19
cdr3_aa: CASSRGPASGRMARFETQYF; cdr3_nt: TGTGCCAGCAGCAGGGGACCGGCCAGCGGGAGGATGGCGAGGTTCGAGACCCAGTACTTC; j_call: TRBJ2-5; d_call: TRBD2; clone_size: NA; v_call: TRBV11-3
cdr3_aa: CASSPDGETQYF; cdr3_nt: TGTGCCAGCAGTCCCGATGGGGAGACCCAGTACTTC; j_call: TRBJ2-5; d_call: NA; clone_size: NA; v_call: TRBV12-3/TRBV12-4
cdr3_aa: CSASRGALGNEQFF; cdr3_nt: TGCAGTGCTAGTCGGGGGGCACTTGGGAATGAGCAGTTCTTC; j_call: TRBJ2-1; d_call: NA; clone_size: few; v_call: TRBV20-1
cdr3_aa: CSARDPTGFSYEQYF; cdr3_nt: TGCAGTGCTAGAGATCCTACAGGGTTTTCCTACGAGCAGTACTTC; j_call: TRBJ2-7; d_call: NA; clone_size: NA; v_call: TRBV20-1
cdr3_aa: CSARWRQGFKEAFF; cdr3_nt: TGCAGTGCTAGGTGGCGACAGGGGTTCAAGGAAGCTTTCTTT; j_call: TRBJ1-1; d_call: TRBD1; clone_size: NA; v_call: TRBV20-1
cdr3_aa: CASSFTRQGGGYTF; cdr3_nt: TGTGCCAGCAGCTTCACTCGACAGGGGGGAGGCTACACCTTC; j_call: TRBJ1-2; d_call: TRBD1; clone_size: medium-sized; v_call: TRBV7-8
cdr3_aa: CSAGRTRQQTQYF; cdr3_nt: TGCAGTGCGGGCCGAACAAGGCAACAGACCCAGTACTTC; j_call: TRBJ2-5; d_call: NA; clone_size: NA; v_call: TRBV20-1
cdr3_aa: CASSARTSYEQYF; cdr3_nt: TGTGCCAGCAGCGCGCGTACTAGCTACGAGCAGTACTTC; j_call: TRBJ2-7; d_call: NA; clone_size: few; v_call: TRBV7-9
cdr3_aa: CASSWAGGHTEAFF; cdr3_nt: TGCGCCAGCAGCTGGGCAGGGGGCCACACTGAAGCTTTCTTT; j_call: TRBJ1-1; d_call: TRBD1; clone_size: NA; v_call: TRBV5-1
cdr3_aa: CASSRTGRGNLHF; cdr3_nt: TGTGCCAGCAGCCGAACCGGGCGGGGTAACTTACACTTC; j_call: TRBJ2-7; d_call: NA; clone_size: NA; v_call: TRBV27
cdr3_aa: CASSGGREAFF; cdr3_nt: TGTGCCAGCAGCGGGGGCCGGGAAGCTTTCTTT; j_call: TRBJ1-1; d_call: NA; clone_size: NA; v_call: TRBV21-1
cdr3_aa: CSARALGRALWEQYF; cdr3_nt: TGCAGTGCTAGAGCTCTCGGGAGGGCCTTGTGGGAGCAGTACTTC; j_call: TRBJ2-7; d_call: TRBD2; clone_size: NA; v_call: TRBV20-1
cdr3_aa: CASSTRRGRASYEQFF; cdr3_nt: TGTGCCAGCAGCACCCGTCGCGGGAGGGCCTCGTATGAGCAGTTCTTC; j_call: TRBJ2-1; d_call: TRBD2; clone_size: NA; v_call: TRBV7-9
cdr3_aa: CASRIRGRGNQPQHF; cdr3_nt: TGTGCCAGTAGAATAAGGGGTCGTGGCAATCAGCCCCAGCATTTT; j_call: TRBJ1-5; d_call: NA; clone_size: NA; v_call: TRBV19
cdr3_aa: CASGPGGQETQYF; cdr3_nt: TGTGCTAGTGGGCCAGGAGGCCAAGAGACCCAGTACTTC; j_call: TRBJ2-5; d_call: NA; clone_size: NA; v_call: TRBV12-5
cdr3_aa: CSARDRRDSTDTQYF; cdr3_nt: TGCAGTGCTAGAGATCGGCGGGACTCCACAGATACGCAGTATTTT; j_call: TRBJ2-3; d_call: NA; clone_size: NA; v_call: TRBV20-1
cdr3_aa: CASSHPPGSYNEQFF; cdr3_nt: TGTGCCAGCAGCCATCCCCCGGGTTCCTACAATGAGCAGTTCTTC; j_call: TRBJ2-1; d_call: NA; clone_size: once; v_call: TRBV7-2
cdr3_aa: CSASTSGDNTDTQYF; cdr3_nt: TGCAGTGCTAGTACTAGCGGCGATAACACAGATACGCAGTATTTT; j_call: TRBJ2-3; d_call: TRBD2; clone_size: NA; v_call: TRBV20-1
cdr3_aa: CASSPVGSKETQYF; cdr3_nt: TGTGCCAGCTCACCAGTGGGGTCTAAAGAGACCCAGTACTTC; j_call: TRBJ2-5; d_call: NA; clone_size: NA; v_call: TRBV18
cdr3_aa: CASSSGNYNEQFF; cdr3_nt: TGTGCCAGCAGCAGTGGGAACTACAATGAGCAGTTCTTC; j_call: TRBJ2-1; d_call: NA; clone_size: NA; v_call: TRBV7-6
cdr3_aa: CASSNTHLGNTIYF; cdr3_nt: TGTGCCAGCAGCAACACCCACTTGGGAAACACCATATATTTT; j_call: TRBJ1-3; d_call: NA; clone_size: NA; v_call: TRBV6-2/TRBV6-3
cdr3_aa: CASRRTSGRAYEQFF; cdr3_nt: TGTGCCAGCAGGCGGACTAGCGGGAGGGCCTATGAGCAGTTCTTC; j_call: TRBJ2-1; d_call: TRBD2; clone_size: NA; v_call: TRBV27
cdr3_aa: CASSYAGQPYEQYF; cdr3_nt: TGTGCCAGCAGTTACGCCGGACAACCCTACGAGCAGTACTTC; j_call: TRBJ2-7; d_call: NA; clone_size: few; v_call: TRBV6-5